The 9 T cell receptor beta chains given below trace back to one sample, sequenced in a study of T cells after yellow fever vaccination. TCRdb independently ran MiXCR on the 5' RACE reads; one entry per CDR3 protein. This table holds 300,000 to 350,000 distinct CDR3 sequences, about 4.5% found once. The specimen was PBMCs, collected 15 days after the yellow fever booster vaccination. These receptors were obtained from a man aged 18 to 29 who received the YFV17D yellow fever vaccine.

This clonotype has more than one count but fewer than ten. The chain combines TRBV29-1 with TRBJ2-3, with 12 bases matching TRBD2. V lost 1 base and J lost 4; bases outside the gene matches: 12. Germline V CDR1 and CDR2: SQVTM, ANQGSEA. The CDR3 totals 18 residues. CDR3: CSVEVILAGGQASDTQYF. The CDR3, as DNA: TGCAGCGTTGAAGTTATCCTAGCGGGGGGGCAAGCGTCAGATACGCAGTATTTT.

J is TRBJ2-7 and V is TRBV20-1; 8 nucleotides line up with TRBD2. Germline lookup yields CDR1 DFQATT and CDR2 SNEGSKA (reference sequence). The CDR3 length is 12 residues. J was trimmed by 9 bases and V by 6 bases; bases with no gene match: 10. The CDR3 loop is CSATGGSVGQYF. In nucleotides, the CDR3 is TGCAGTGCCACGGGGGGGTCAGTTGGGCAGTACTTC.

In its sample, this clonotype was seen a few times. The CDR3 is CASSVASGPPYEQYF. Here the CDR3 DNA reads TGTGCCAGCAGCGTAGCTAGCGGGCCTCCCTACGAGCAGTACTTC. This chain joins TRBV9 and TRBJ2-7, with TRBD2 matching over 8 bases. Germline CDR1 and CDR2: SGDLS and YYNGEE. This CDR3 is 15 amino acids long. V gave up 0 bases and J gave up 2 bases; unmatched junction bases: 4.

This clonotype has a handful of counts. J is TRBJ2-1 and V is TRBV12-3 or TRBV12-4; 7 bases are a match to TRBD2. V dropped 5 bases and J dropped 13; count of bases not matched to a gene: 5. This CDR3 is 11 amino acids long. As DNA, the CDR3 is TGTGCCAGCAGTACTAGCGTTTTTCAGTTCTTC. Translated: CASSTSVFQFF.

This clonotype was observed at least ten times. In DNA form, the CDR3 reads TGCGCCAGCAGCCGCGAGAGGGGTGAAAAACTGTTTTTT. This translates into CASSRERGEKLFF. The chain uses TRBV5-1 and TRBJ1-4, with D perhaps matching TRBD1 (5 bases). CDR3 length equals 13 residues. V lost 4 bases, J lost 7 bases, and 11 bases lay in between. In germline, CDR1 is SGHRS, CDR2 YFSETQ.

This clonotype was found many times. V gene TRBV6-1 combines with J gene TRBJ2-1; 8 bases fit TRBD2. The germline gives CDR1 MNHNS, CDR2 SASEGT. This CDR3 is 17 amino acids long. V lost 4 bases, J lost 5 bases, and 13 bases stayed unmatched. The CDR3 DNA sequence: TGTGCCAGCAGTGCTATCCAGGGCGGGGGGCTTAACAATGAGCAGTTCTTC. Protein product: CASSAIQGGGLNNEQFF.

Many counts were recorded for this clonotype. The gene calls are TRBV6-2 or TRBV6-3 and TRBJ2-5; TRBD2 matches 7 bases. The CDR3 loop spans 14 amino acids. Trimming cost V 7 bases and J 4 bases; bases outside gene matches: 9. Germline V gene data show CDR1 as MNHEY and CDR2 as SVGEGT. The CDR3 sequence: CASTYGTTSETQYF. In DNA form, the CDR3 reads TGTGCCAGCACCTACGGGACTACCTCAGAGACCCAGTACTTC.

This clonotype was counted many times. The chain carries TRBV4-3 and TRBJ2-1; D is unresolved. The CDR3 is 15 residues long. V gave up 4 bases and J gave up 4 bases, with 14 bases separating them. Germline-derived CDR1 and CDR2 are LGHNA and YSLEER. CDR3 loop: CASSRSPNSYNEQFF. The CDR3 DNA sequence: TGCGCCAGCAGCCGCAGTCCCAACTCTTACAATGAGCAGTTCTTC.

J is TRBJ2-1 and V is TRBV12-3 or TRBV12-4, with TRBD2 matching over 7 bases. Trimming cost V 1 base and J 3 bases; bases outside gene matches: 6. The CDR3 runs to 16 residues. CDR3 residues: CASSLVPRGDYNEQFF. The DNA for the CDR3 is TGTGCCAGCAGTTTAGTCCCCCGGGGGGACTACAATGAGCAGTTCTTC.